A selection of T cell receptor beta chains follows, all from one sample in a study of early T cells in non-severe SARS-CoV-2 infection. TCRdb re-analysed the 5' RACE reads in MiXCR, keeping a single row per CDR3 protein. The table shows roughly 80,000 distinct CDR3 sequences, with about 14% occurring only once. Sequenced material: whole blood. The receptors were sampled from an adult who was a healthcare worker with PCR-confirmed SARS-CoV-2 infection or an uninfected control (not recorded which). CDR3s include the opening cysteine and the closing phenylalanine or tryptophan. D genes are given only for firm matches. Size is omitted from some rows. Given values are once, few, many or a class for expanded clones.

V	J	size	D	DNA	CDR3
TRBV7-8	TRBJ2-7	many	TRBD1	TGTGCCAGCAGCTTAGAAGGGGGGACAGGGGGCCCCTACGAGCAGTACTTC	CASSLEGGTGGPYEQYF
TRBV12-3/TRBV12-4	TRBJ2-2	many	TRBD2	TGTGCCAGCAGGCCGCCCCCTTCCCGGGAGGGCCTCGGGGAGCTGTTTTTT	CASRPPPSREGLGELFF
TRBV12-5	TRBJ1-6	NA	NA	TGTGCTAGTGGTTTTTTAGCGGAGCCATCACCCCTCCACTTT	CASGFLAEPSPLHF
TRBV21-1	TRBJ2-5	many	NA	TGTGCCAGCAGCAAACCCGTGCTGCGAAGAGGAGGGGGAGGTGTGACCCAGTACTTC	CASSKPVLRRGGGGVTQYF
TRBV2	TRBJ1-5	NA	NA	TGTGCCAGCAGTGAAAAGGGGGGGCGGCGATCAGCCCAGCATTTT	CASSEKGGRRSAQHF
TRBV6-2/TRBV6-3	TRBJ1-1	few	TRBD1	TGTGCCAGCAGTTACGGCGGGACAGGCGCTCGAGAAGCTTTCTTT	CASSYGGTGAREAFF
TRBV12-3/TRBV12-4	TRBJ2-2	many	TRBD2	TGTGCCAGCAGCCAGGGACTACTGAACACCGGGGAGCTGTTTTTT	CASSQGLLNTGELFF
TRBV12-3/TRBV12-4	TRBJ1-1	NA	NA	TGTGCCAGCAGTTTAGTCCCGGGTCTGGAGGCTGAAGCTTTCTTT	CASSLVPGLEAEAFF
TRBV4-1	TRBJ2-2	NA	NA	TGCGCCAGCAGCCAAGAGGGGCCGTACACCGGGGAGCTGTTTTTT	CASSQEGPYTGELFF
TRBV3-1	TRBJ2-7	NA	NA	TGTGCCAGCAGCCAAGCCTGGGGCGGGTACGAGCAGTACTTC	CASSQAWGGYEQYF
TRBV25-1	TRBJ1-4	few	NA	TGTGCCAGCAGTGAACACAGGGATGAAAAACTGTTTTTT	CASSEHRDEKLFF
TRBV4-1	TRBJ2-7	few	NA	TGCGCCAGCAGCCAAGGTCCCAGGGCGAACGAGCAGTACTTC	CASSQGPRANEQYF
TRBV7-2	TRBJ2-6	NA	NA	TGTGCCAGCATCTTCTCTGGGGCCAACGTCCTGACTTTC	CASIFSGANVLTF
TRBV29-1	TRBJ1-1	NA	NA	TGCAGCGTTGACGCGGGGCAGGGAGGAACTGAAGCTTTCTTT	CSVDAGQGGTEAFF
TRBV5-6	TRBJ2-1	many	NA	TGTGCCAGCAGCTCCGACTGGAGAAATGAGCAGTTCTTC	CASSSDWRNEQFF
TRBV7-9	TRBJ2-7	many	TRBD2	TGTGCCAGCAGCCCAATCCTTGGACTAGCAAGGTACGAGCAGTACTTC	CASSPILGLARYEQYF
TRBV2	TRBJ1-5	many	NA	TGTGCCAGCAGGGGTGTTTCGACAGGCAATCAGCCCCAGCATTTT	CASRGVSTGNQPQHF
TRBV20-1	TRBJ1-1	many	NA	TGCAGTGCTAGAGATTTGGGGAAGAACACTGAAGCTTTCTTT	CSARDLGKNTEAFF
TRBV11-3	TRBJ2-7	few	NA	TGTGCCAGCAGCCACAAGCGGGAGCAGTACTTC	CASSHKREQYF
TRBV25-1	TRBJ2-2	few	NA	TGTGCCAGCAGGGCCCTTCGTCCGGGACAGAACACCGGGGAGCTGTTTTTT	CASRALRPGQNTGELFF
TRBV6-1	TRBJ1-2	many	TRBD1	TGTGCCAGCAGTTCTCGGACAGGGCCCTATGGCTACACCTTC	CASSSRTGPYGYTF
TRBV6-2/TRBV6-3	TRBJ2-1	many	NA	TGTGCCAGCAGTTACTCTTCGGACCTGGATGAGCAGTTCTTC	CASSYSSDLDEQFF
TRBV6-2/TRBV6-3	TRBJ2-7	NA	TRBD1	TGTGCCAGCATCCCCGGACAGGACAAGTACGAGCAGTACTTC	CASIPGQDKYEQYF
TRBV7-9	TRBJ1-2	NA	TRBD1	TGTGCCAGCACCTCCCGACAGGGGGTGGACTATGGCTACACCTTC	CASTSRQGVDYGYTF
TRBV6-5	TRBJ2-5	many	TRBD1	TGTGCCAGCAGTTACCGAGGGACAGACCAAGAGACCCAGTACTTC	CASSYRGTDQETQYF
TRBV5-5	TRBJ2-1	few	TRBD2	TGTGCCAGCAGCTTGTCGACGGGAGGGTCCTACAATGAGCAGTTCTTC	CASSLSTGGSYNEQFF
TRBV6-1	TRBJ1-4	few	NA	TGTGCCAGCAGTGAAACAGTAGTCCCCGGAGCGGAAAATGAAAAACTGTTTTTT	CASSETVVPGAENEKLFF
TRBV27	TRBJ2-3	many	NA	TGTGCCAGCAGCCCGGGGGTCACAGATACGCAGTATTTT	CASSPGVTDTQYF
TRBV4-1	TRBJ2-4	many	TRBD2	TGCGCCAGCAGCCAAGGGCTAGCGGGAGGCGTAGCCAAAAACATTCAGTACTTC	CASSQGLAGGVAKNIQYF
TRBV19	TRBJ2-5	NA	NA	TGTGCCAGTGGAGGCAGGAGAGGGGGAGAGACCCAGTACTTC	CASGGRRGGETQYF
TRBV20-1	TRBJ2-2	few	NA	TGCAGTGCTAGTGGTGGAGGCACCGGGGAGCTGTTTTTT	CSASGGGTGELFF
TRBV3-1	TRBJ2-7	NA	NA	TGTGCCAGCAGCCAAGGTCATGAATACGAGCAGTACTTC	CASSQGHEYEQYF
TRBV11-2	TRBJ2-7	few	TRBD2	TGTGCCAGCAGCTCGATGTCGGGGGGTTACGAGCAGTACTTC	CASSSMSGGYEQYF
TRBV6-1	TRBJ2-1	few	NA	TGTGCCAGCAGTGAAGGTGTACAGACTAATGAGCAGTTCTTC	CASSEGVQTNEQFF
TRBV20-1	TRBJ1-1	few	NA	TGCAGTGCTAGTGCCCCGCCGAACACTGAAGCTTTCTTT	CSASAPPNTEAFF
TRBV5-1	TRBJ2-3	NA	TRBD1	TGCGCCAGCAGCTTGGGAGGGGCCTCAGGGGGCTACACAGATACGCAGTATTTT	CASSLGGASGGYTDTQYF
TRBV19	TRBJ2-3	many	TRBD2	TGTGCCAGTAGTCGGCTGGCGGGAGGGCCCTTATCATACAATACGCAGTATTTT	CASSRLAGGPLSYNTQYF
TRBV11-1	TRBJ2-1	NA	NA	TGTGCCAGCAGCCGGAGGACAGCGCGCAACAATGAGCAGTTCTTC	CASSRRTARNNEQFF
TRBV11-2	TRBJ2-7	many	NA	TGTGCCAGCAGCTTAGCCAGTAAGGGATTCTACGAGCAGTACTTC	CASSLASKGFYEQYF
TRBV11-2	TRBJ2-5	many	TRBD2	TGTGCCAGCAGCTTAGTGGGGGGGCCAGGACTAGCGAAGACCCAGTACTTC	CASSLVGGPGLAKTQYF
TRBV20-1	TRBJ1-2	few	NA	TGCAGTGCTCGGGAGAGCTATGGCTACACCTTC	CSARESYGYTF
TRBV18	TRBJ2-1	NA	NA	TGTGCCAGCTCGCAACTAACGGGACATTACAATGAGCAGTTCTTC	CASSQLTGHYNEQFF
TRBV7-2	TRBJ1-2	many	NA	TGTGCCAGCAGCCTAAACGGGCAGCTAAACTATGGCTACACCTTC	CASSLNGQLNYGYTF
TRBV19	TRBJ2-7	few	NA	TGTGCCAGTGGCCCAGGGGCGGGTAATGTCGCGCAGTACTTC	CASGPGAGNVAQYF
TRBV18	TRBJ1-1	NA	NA	TGTGCCAGCTCACTATGGACAGCAACCATGAACACTGAAGCTTTCTTT	CASSLWTATMNTEAFF
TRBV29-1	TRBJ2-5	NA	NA	TGCAGCGTTGTTGACGGTCCAGGGACCCAGTACTTC	CSVVDGPGTQYF
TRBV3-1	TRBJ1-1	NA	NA	TGTGCCAGTGTGAGGGGGGAGGGCACTGAAGCTTTCTTT	CASVRGEGTEAFF
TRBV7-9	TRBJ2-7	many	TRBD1	TGTGCCAGCAGCTTAAAAGGGGGCCGGTCCGAGCAGTACTTC	CASSLKGGRSEQYF
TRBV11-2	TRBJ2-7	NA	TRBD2	TGTGCCAGCAGCCACGGAACTAGCGGGGCTGCCTACGAGCAGTACTTC	CASSHGTSGAAYEQYF
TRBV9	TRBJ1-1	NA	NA	TGTGCCAGCAGCGTAGCCCCGCACACTGAAGCTTTCTTT	CASSVAPHTEAFF
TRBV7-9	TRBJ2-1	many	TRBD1	TGTGCCAGCAGCCCCCTAGGGAGTGACAGGGCTCATGAGCAGTTCTTC	CASSPLGSDRAHEQFF
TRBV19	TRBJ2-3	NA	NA	TGTGCCAGTAGTAACCCCGACAGGAGTGATACGCAGTATTTT	CASSNPDRSDTQYF
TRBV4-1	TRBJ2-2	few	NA	TGCGCCAGCAGCCAAGACCAGCTGAACACCGGGGAGCTGTTTTTT	CASSQDQLNTGELFF
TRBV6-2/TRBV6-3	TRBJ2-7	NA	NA	TGTGCCAGCAGTTCCAAACCCTACGAGCAGTACTTC	CASSSKPYEQYF
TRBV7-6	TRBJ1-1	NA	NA	TGTGCCAGCAGCTTAGGGAGGGTCCAGCCCACTGAAGCTTTCTTT	CASSLGRVQPTEAFF
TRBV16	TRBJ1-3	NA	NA	TGTGCCAGCAGCCAACTTCAGTACTCCTCTGGAAACACCATATATTTT	CASSQLQYSSGNTIYF
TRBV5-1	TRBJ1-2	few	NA	TGCGCCAGCAGCTTGGGCGACGGTAGCTATGGCTACACCTTC	CASSLGDGSYGYTF
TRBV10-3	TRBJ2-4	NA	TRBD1	TGTGCCATCAGCGGACGAGGGACAGGCAAAAACATTCAGTACTTC	CAISGRGTGKNIQYF
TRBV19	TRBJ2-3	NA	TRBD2	TGTGCCAGTAGTACGCCCCGCAGCGGGGGACGCACAGATACGCAGTATTTT	CASSTPRSGGRTDTQYF
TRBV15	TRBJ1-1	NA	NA	TGTGCCACCAGCAGGGGTAGGGATCGCACTGAAGCTTTCTTT	CATSRGRDRTEAFF